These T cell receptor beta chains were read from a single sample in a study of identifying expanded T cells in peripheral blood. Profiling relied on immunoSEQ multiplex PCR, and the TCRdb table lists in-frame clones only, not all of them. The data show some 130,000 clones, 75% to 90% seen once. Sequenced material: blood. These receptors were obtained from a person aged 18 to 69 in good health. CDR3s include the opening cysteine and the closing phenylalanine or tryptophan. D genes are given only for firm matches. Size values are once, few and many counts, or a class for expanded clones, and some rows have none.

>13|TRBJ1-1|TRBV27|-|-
CASSIGGNTEAFF
TGTGCCAGCTCGATAGGGGGGAACACTGAAGCTTTCTTT
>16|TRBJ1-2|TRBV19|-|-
CASSIDGGMPIYGYTF
TGTGCCAGTAGTATAGATGGGGGGATGCCAATATATGGCTACACCTTC
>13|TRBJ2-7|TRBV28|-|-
CASSLNRGYEQYF
TGTGCCAGCAGTTTAAACCGGGGCTACGAGCAGTACTTC
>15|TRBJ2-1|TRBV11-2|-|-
CASSLATGQEYEQFF
TGTGCCAGCAGCTTAGCTACGGGTCAAGAGTATGAGCAGTTCTTC
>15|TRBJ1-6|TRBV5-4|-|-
CASSRSNPYNSPLHF
TGTGCCAGCAGCCGATCTAACCCCTATAATTCACCCCTCCACTTT
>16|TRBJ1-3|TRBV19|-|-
CASISGGSGSGNTIYF
TGTGCCAGTATATCGGGGGGTTCTGGCTCTGGAAACACCATATATTTT
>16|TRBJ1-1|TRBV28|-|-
CASRLILRVANTEAFF
TGTGCCAGCAGGCTAATATTGAGGGTTGCGAACACTGAAGCTTTCTTT
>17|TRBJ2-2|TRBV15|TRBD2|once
CATSRDLLAGEPGELFF
TGTGCCACCAGCAGAGATCTTCTAGCGGGAGAGCCCGGGGAGCTGTTTTTT
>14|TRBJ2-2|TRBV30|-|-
CAAGGGRSTGELFF
TGTGCAGCCGGTGGGGGGCGTTCCACCGGGGAGCTGTTTTTT
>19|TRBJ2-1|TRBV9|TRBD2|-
CASSASGTSGSSSYNEQFF
TGTGCCAGCAGCGCCTCCGGGACTAGCGGATCGAGCTCCTACAATGAGCAGTTCTTC
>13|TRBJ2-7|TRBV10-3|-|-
CAISTGPSYEQYF
TGTGCCATCAGTACGGGACCGTCCTACGAGCAGTACTTC
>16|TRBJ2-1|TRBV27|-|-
CASSLSAYRSYNEQFF
TGTGCCAGCAGTTTATCGGCCTACAGGAGTTACAATGAGCAGTTCTTC
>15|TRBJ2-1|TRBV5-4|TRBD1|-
CASSEGQGVYNEQFF
TGTGCCAGCAGCGAGGGACAGGGGGTCTACAATGAGCAGTTCTTC
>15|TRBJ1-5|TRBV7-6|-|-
CASSFTCRTNQPQHF
TGTGCCAGCAGCTTCACGTGTCGGACCAATCAGCCCCAGCATTTT
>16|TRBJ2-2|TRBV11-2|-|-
CASSLVRTENTGELFF
TGTGCCAGCAGCTTAGTTCGGACAGAGAACACCGGGGAGCTGTTTTTT
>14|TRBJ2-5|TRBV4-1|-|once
CASSQGGGTKTQYF
TGCGCCAGCAGCCAAGGGGGGGGCACAAAGACCCAGTACTTC
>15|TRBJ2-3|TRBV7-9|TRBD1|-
CASSSLTGSADTQYF
TGTGCCAGCAGCTCGTTGACAGGGAGTGCAGATACGCAGTATTTT
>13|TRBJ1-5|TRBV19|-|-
CASSTGVNQPQHF
TGTGCCAGTAGTACAGGGGTGAATCAGCCCCAGCATTTT
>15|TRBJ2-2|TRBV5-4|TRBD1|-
CASSGTAANTGELFF
TGTGCCAGCAGCGGGACAGCCGCGAACACCGGGGAGCTGTTTTTT
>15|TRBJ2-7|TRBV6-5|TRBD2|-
CASSYSPSGSDEQYF
TGTGCCAGCAGTTACTCCCCTAGCGGGAGCGACGAGCAGTACTTC
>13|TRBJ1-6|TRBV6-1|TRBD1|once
CASIGTVRSPLHF
TGTGCCAGCATTGGGACAGTCCGCTCACCCCTCCACTTT
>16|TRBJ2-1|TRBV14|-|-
CASSQEEGLFHNEQFF
TGTGCCAGCAGCCAAGAGGAAGGTCTGTTCCACAATGAGCAGTTCTTC
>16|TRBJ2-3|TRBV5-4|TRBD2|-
CASSLRTSGITDTQYF
TGTGCCAGCAGCTTAAGGACTAGCGGGATCACAGATACGCAGTATTTT
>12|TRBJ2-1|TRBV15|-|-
CATSRKSNEQFF
TGTGCCACCAGCAGGAAATCTAATGAGCAGTTCTTC
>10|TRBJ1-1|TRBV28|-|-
CASSSPKAFF
TGTGCCAGCAGTTCACCTAAAGCTTTCTTT
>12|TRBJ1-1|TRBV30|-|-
CAWEGVRTEAFF
TGTGCCTGGGAGGGAGTTCGGACTGAAGCTTTCTTT
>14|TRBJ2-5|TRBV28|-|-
CASSFRQMDETQYF
TGTGCCAGCAGTTTTCGACAGATGGACGAGACCCAGTACTTC
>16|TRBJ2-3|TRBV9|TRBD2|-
CASKLYGGRCTDTQYF
TGTGCCAGCAAATTGTATGGCGGGAGATGTACAGATACGCAGTATTTT
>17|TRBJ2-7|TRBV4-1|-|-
CASSQPRGGQRVYEQYF
TGCGCCAGCAGCCAACCTAGGGGGGGGCAAAGGGTCTACGAGCAGTACTTC
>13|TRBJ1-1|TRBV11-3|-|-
CASSLLQNTEAFF
TGTGCCAGCAGCCTACTACAGAACACTGAAGCTTTCTTT
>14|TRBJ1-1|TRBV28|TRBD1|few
CASGLGQGGTEAFF
TGTGCCAGCGGTTTGGGACAGGGAGGGACTGAAGCTTTCTTT
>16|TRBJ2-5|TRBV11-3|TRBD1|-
CASSLGAGGALETQYF
TGTGCCAGCAGCTTAGGGGCAGGGGGCGCCTTAGAGACCCAGTACTTC